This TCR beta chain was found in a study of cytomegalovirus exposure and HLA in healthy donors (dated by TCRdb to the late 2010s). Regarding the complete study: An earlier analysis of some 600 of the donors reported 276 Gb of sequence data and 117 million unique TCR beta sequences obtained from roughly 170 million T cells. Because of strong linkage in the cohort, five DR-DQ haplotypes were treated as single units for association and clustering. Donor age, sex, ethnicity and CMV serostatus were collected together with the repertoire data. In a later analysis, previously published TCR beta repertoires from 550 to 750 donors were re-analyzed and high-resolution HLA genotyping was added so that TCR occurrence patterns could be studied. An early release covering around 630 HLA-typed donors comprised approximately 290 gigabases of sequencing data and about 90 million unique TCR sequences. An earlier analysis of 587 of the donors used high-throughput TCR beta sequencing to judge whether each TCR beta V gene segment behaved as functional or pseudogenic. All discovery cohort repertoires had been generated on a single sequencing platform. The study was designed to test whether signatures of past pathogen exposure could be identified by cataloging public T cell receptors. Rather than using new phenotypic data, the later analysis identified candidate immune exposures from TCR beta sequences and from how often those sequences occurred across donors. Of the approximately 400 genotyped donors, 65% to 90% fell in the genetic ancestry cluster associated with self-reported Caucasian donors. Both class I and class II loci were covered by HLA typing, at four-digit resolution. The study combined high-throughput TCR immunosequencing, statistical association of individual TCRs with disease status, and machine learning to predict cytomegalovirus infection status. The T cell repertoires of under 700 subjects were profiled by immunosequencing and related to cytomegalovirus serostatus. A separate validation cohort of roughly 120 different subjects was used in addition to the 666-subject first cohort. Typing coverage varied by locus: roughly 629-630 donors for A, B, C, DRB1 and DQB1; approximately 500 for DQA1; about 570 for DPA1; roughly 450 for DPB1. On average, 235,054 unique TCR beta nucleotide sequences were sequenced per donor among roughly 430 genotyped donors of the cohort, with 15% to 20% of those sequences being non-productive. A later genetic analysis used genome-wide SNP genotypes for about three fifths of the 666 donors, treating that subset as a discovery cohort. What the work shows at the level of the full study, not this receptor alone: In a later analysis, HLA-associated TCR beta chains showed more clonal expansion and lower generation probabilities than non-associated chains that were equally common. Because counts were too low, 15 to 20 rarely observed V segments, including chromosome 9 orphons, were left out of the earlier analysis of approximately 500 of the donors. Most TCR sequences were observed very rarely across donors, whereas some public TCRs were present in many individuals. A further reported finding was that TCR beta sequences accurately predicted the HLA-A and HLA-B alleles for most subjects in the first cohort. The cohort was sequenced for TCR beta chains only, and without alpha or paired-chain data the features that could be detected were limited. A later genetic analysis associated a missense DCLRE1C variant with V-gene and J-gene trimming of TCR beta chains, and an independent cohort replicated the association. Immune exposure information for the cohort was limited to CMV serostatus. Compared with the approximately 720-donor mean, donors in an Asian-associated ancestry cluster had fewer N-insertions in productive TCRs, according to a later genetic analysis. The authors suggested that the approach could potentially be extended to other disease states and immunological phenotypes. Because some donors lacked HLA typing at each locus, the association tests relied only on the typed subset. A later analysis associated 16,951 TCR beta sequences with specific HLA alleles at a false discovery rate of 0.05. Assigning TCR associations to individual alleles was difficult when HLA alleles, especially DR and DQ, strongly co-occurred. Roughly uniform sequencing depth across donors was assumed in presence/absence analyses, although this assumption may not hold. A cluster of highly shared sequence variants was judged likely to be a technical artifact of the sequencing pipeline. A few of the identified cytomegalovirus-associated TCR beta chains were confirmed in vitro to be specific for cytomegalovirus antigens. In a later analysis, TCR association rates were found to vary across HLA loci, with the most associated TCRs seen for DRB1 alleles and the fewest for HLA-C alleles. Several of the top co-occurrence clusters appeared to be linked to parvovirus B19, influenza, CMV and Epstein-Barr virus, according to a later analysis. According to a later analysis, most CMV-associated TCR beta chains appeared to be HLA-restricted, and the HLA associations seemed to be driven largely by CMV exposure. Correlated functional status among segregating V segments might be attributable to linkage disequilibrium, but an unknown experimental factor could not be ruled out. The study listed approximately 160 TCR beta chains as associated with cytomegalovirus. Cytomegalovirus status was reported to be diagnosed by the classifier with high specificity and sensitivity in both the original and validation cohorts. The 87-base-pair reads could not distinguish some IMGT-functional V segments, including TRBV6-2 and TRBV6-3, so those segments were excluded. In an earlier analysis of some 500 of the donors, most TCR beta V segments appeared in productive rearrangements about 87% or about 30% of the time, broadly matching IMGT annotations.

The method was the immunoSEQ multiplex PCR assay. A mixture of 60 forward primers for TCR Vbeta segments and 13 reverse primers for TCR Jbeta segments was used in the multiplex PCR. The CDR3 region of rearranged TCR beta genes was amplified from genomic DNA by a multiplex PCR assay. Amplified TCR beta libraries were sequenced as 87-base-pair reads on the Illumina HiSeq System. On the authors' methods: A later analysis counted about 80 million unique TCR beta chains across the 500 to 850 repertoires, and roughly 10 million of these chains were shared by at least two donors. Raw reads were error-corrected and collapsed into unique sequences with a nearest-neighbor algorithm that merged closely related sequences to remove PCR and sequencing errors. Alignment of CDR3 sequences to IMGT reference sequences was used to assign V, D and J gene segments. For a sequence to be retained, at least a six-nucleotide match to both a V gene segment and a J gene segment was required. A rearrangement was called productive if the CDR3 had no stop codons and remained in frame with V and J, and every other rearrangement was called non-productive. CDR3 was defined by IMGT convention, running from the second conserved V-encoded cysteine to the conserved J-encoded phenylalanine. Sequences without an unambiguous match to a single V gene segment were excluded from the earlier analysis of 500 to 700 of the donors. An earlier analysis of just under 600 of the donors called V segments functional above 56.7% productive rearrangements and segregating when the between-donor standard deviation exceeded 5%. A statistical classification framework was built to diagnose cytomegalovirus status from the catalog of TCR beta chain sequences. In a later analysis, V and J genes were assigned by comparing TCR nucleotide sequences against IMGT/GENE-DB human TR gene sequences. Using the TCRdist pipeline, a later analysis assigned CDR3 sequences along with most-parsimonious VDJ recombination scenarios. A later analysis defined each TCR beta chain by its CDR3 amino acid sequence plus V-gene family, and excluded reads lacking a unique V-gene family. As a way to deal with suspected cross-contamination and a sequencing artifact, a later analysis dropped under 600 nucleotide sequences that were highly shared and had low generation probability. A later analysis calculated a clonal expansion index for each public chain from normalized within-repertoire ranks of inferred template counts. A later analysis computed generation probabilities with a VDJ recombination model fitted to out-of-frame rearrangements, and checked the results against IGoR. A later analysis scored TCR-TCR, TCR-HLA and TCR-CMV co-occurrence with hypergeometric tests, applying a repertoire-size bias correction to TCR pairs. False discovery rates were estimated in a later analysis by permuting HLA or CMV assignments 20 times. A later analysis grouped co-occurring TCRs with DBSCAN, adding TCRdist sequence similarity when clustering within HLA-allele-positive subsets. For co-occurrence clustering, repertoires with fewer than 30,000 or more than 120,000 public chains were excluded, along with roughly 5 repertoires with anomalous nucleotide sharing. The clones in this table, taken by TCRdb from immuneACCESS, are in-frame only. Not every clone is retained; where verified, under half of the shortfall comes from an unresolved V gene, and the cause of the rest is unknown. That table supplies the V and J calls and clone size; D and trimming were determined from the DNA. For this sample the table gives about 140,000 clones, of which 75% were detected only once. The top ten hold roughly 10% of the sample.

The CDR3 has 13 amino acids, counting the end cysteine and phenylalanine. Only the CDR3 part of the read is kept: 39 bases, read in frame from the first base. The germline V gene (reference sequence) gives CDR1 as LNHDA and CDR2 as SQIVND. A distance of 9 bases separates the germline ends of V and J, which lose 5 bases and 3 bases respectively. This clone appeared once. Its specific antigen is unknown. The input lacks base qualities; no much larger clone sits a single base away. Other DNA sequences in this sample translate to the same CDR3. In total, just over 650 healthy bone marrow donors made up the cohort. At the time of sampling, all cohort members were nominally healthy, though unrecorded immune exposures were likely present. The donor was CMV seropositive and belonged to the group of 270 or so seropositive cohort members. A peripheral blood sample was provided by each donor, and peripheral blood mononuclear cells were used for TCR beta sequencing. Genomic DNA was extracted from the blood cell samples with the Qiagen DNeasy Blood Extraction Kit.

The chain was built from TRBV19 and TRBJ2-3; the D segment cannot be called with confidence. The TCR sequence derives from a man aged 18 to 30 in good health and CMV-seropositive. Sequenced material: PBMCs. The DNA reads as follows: TGTGCCAGTAGTCCGAGAGGAACAGATACGCAGTATTTT. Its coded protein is CASSPRGTDTQYF.